The 25 T cell receptor beta chains in this list originate from one sample, sequenced in a study of blood T cell repertoires in COVID-19. Clones were sequenced by immunoSEQ multiplex PCR, and TCRdb holds only the in-frame ones, with some missing. The sample lists 150,000 or so clones, 80% to 85% seen once, with 3% to 5% in the top ten. Sequencing input: peripheral blood. The receptors originated from a woman aged 55-70 years with acute or convalescent COVID-19.

This chain links TRBV28 with TRBJ1-2; weak D call: TRBD1 (5 bases). CDR1 is MDHEN and CDR2 is SYDVKM in the germline V gene. This CDR3 has 15 amino acids. Between the trimmed V and J ends, which lost 3 bases and 5 bases, there was a span of 16 bases. The CDR3 DNA follows: TGTGCCAGCAGTTTCCAGGGAAGCCCCCTTTATGGCTACACCTTC. Translated: CASSFQGSPLYGYTF.

This chain joins TRBV9 and TRBJ1-2; 7 positions agree with TRBD1. The J segment lost 4 bases and the V segment lost 4 bases, leaving 4 bases of the junction unmatched. The germline gives CDR1 SGDLS, CDR2 YYNGEE. This CDR3 spans 13 amino acids. In DNA, the CDR3 is TGTGCCAGCAGCCCGGGACAGCTCTATGGCTACACCTTC. Translating gives CASSPGQLYGYTF.

The V and J genes are TRBV19 and TRBJ2-3; TRBD2 might be the D (5 bases). Germline CDR1 reads LNHDA; CDR2 reads SQIVND (reference sequence). The CDR3 length is 13 residues. V gave up 6 bases and J gave up 0 bases, with 7 bases separating them. The CDR3: CASSGKSTDTQYF. CDR3 DNA sequence: TGTGCCAGTAGCGGGAAGAGCACAGATACGCAGTATTTT.

In this sample, this clone turned up many times. The chain links TRBV7-6 to TRBJ2-5; D is possibly TRBD1 (5 bases). The CDR3 sequence is 16 residues long. Germline values: CDR1 SGHVS, CDR2 FNYEAQ. V was trimmed by 5 bases and J by 0 bases, leaving 16 bases between them. In DNA form, the CDR3 reads TGTGCCAGCAGCCCGCGTATTTGGGGCAACCAAGAGACCCAGTACTTC. Translated: CASSPRIWGNQETQYF.

The genes are TRBV7-2 and TRBJ2-7, with TRBD2 matching over 7 bases. This CDR3 has 14 residues. V dropped 4 bases and J dropped 0; count of bases not matched to a gene: 3. Germline V lookup: CDR1 SGHTA, CDR2 FQGNSA. The CDR3 here is CASSWGTISYEQYF. The CDR3, as DNA: TGTGCCAGCAGCTGGGGGACTATCTCCTACGAGCAGTACTTC.

The chain employs TRBV11-2 and TRBJ2-1; 7 bases align to TRBD2. CDR1 and CDR2 (germline): SGHAT, FQNNGV. This CDR3 has 13 amino acids. Germline trimming cut 3 bases from V and 9 bases from J; bases unmatched to any gene: 5. The CDR3 is CASSLVPGGEQFF. The CDR3 DNA sequence: TGTGCCAGCAGCTTGGTGCCGGGGGGTGAGCAGTTCTTC.

The genes are TRBV30 and TRBJ2-2; 14 bases match TRBD2. Germline CDR1 is GTSNPN and CDR2 is SVGIG (reference sequence). The CDR3 is made up of 18 amino acids. V shed 1 base, J shed 3 bases, and the junction held 7 bases outside the gene matches. This chain's CDR3 is CAWSGGTSGSFYTGELFF. The CDR3 bases are TGTGCCTGGAGTGGGGGGACTAGCGGGAGTTTTTACACCGGGGAGCTGTTTTTT.

The gene calls are TRBV2 and TRBJ2-3; D may be TRBD2 (6 bases). V lost 11 bases and J lost 0, with 21 bases in between. The CDR3 spans 16 residues. CDR1 and CDR2 (germline): SNHLY, FYNNEI. The CDR3, as DNA: TGTGCCGGGGCCAAGGAGGGCGCCCTTAGCACAGATACGCAGTATTTT. Encoded protein: CAGAKEGALSTDTQYF.

The chain joins TRBV7-9 to TRBJ2-7; no clear D gene. CDR1 is SEHNR and CDR2 is FQNEAQ in the germline V gene (reference sequence). The CDR3 contains 12 residues. V shed 3 bases and J shed 0 bases, with 3 bases lying between them. CDR3 in DNA: TGTGCCAGCAGCTTTAGCTCCTACGAGCAGTACTTC. Its protein is CASSFSSYEQYF.

This clone was observed a single time. This CDR3 is also generated by other DNA sequences in the sample. CDR3 nucleotide sequence: TGTGCCAGCAGCCAGCCTGGAGGCGAGCAGTACTTC. Protein sequence: CASSQPGGEQYF. The rearrangement joins TRBV3-1 (or the pseudogene TRBV3-2) to TRBJ2-7, with D maybe TRBD2 (5 bases). The germline V gene has CDR1 LGHDT and CDR2 YNNKEL (reference sequence). The V and J ends lost 3 bases and 6 bases respectively, with 9 bases between them. The CDR3 has 12 amino acids.

The chain combines TRBV18 with TRBJ2-5; TRBD2 agrees at 7 bases. CDR3 length: 15 residues. Germline lookup yields CDR1 KGHSH and CDR2 LQKENI. V was clipped by 4 bases and J by 5 bases; unmatched bases: 10. CDR3: CASSLQAGEWETQYF. In DNA form, the CDR3 reads TGTGCCAGCTCACTTCAGGCGGGGGAATGGGAGACCCAGTACTTC. Supplemented by reference TRBV18 and TRBJ2-5, the full variable domain reads NAGVMQNPRHLVRRRGQEARLRCSPMKGHSHVYWYRQLPEEGLKFMVYLQKENIIDESGMPKERFSAEFPKEGPSILRIQQVVRGDSAAYFCASSLQAGEWETQYFGPGTRLLVL.

The chain employs TRBV28 and TRBJ2-5; 7 bases map to TRBD2. The CDR3 runs 15 residues. Per the germline V gene, CDR1 is MDHEN and CDR2 is SYDVKM. The V segment lost 3 bases and the J segment 1 base; nucleotides outside the gene matches: 5. The DNA for the CDR3 is TGTGCCAGCAGTTTGTACCCTAGCGGCCAAGAGACCCAGTACTTC. Residues: CASSLYPSGQETQYF.

V gene TRBV21-1 combines with J gene TRBJ2-7; the table's D call, TRBD1, was not checked against the DNA. TRBV21-1 is a recognized pseudogene. The CDR3 totals 11 residues. This CDR3 is CASSGRDEQYF. DNA for the CDR3: TGTGCCAGCAGCGGCAGGGACGAGCAGTACTTC.

The rearrangement joins TRBV5-5 to TRBJ1-4, with D possibly TRBD1 on 6 matching bases. Trimming pared 4 bases from V and 0 bases from J, leaving 16 bases between. The length of the CDR3 is 17 residues. The germline V gene has CDR1 SGHKS and CDR2 YYEKEE (reference sequence). The CDR3 DNA is TGTGCCAGCAGCATGACAGGTCGCCCACCAACTAATGAAAAACTGTTTTTT. Its translation is CASSMTGRPPTNEKLFF.

In this sample, this clone turned up a few times. This chain joins TRBV18 and TRBJ2-5; D is unclear. Looked up from germline, CDR1 is KGHSH and CDR2 is LQKENI. The germline V and J ends were trimmed by 3 bases and 2 bases, with 13 bases remaining between them. This CDR3 has 15 residues. CDR3 DNA: TGTGCCAGCTCACCCTTGTTGACTGGGCAAGAGACCCAGTACTTC. This translates into CASSPLLTGQETQYF.

The chain uses TRBV7-3 and TRBJ2-3, with a possible D match to TRBD2 (6 bases). Germline V CDR1 and CDR2: SGHTA, FQGTGA. The CDR3 has 15 amino acids. The V gene lost 0 bases and the J gene lost 2 bases, with 9 bases spanning the gap. The DNA for the CDR3 is TGTGCCAGCAGCTTAACGGGAGGTAACACAGATACGCAGTATTTT. Protein product: CASSLTGGNTDTQYF.

In DNA, the CDR3 is TGTGCCAGTAGTATAGATCCGGGGGACTATGGCTACACCTTC. This codes for CASSIDPGDYGYTF. The chain is built from TRBV19 and TRBJ1-2, with D possibly TRBD1 on 5 matching bases. The CDR3 has 14 residues. Between the trimmed V and J ends, which lost 0 bases and 3 bases, there was a span of 8 bases. CDR1 is LNHDA, CDR2 SQIVND, per germline (reference sequence).

The chain recombines TRBV30 with TRBJ1-6; tentatively, D is TRBD1 (5 bases). Germline V gene data show CDR1 as GTSNPN and CDR2 as SVGIG (reference sequence). V was trimmed by 4 bases and J by 0 bases, leaving 22 bases between them. This CDR3 is built from 19 residues. CDR3 in DNA: TGTGCCTGGAATAAACCACCCGACAGAGAAAGCTCCTATAATTCACCCCTCCACTTT. Translating it yields CAWNKPPDRESSYNSPLHF.

This clone has only a few counts. The chain is built from TRBV29-1 and TRBJ2-3; 8 bases line up with TRBD2. This CDR3 is 15 amino acids long. The J segment lost 4 bases and the V segment lost 0 bases, leaving 6 bases of the junction unmatched. Germline V lookup: CDR1 SQVTM, CDR2 ANQGSEA. The CDR3 DNA is TGCAGCGTTGAAGATACAGCGGGAGCCCCAGATACGCAGTATTTT. Translating it yields CSVEDTAGAPDTQYF.

The genes are TRBV28 and TRBJ1-6; no clear D gene. Germline V gene lookup returns CDR1 MDHEN and CDR2 SYDVKM. The CDR3 extends over 14 amino acids. The ends were cut back, 2 bases at V and 7 bases at J, with 9 bases in the middle. CDR3 protein: CASSLVVGNSPLHF. The CDR3 nucleotides are TGTGCCAGCAGTTTAGTGGTTGGCAATTCACCCCTCCACTTT.

The chain has TRBV18 and TRBJ2-6, with a tentative D call TRBD1 (5 bases). Germline values: CDR1 KGHSH, CDR2 LQKENI. The CDR3 is 16 amino acids. V lost 2 bases to trimming and J lost 1 base, with 9 bases between them. The CDR3 loop reads CASSPSGPSGANVLTF. DNA of the CDR3: TGTGCCAGCTCACCATCAGGGCCTTCTGGGGCCAACGTCCTGACTTTC.

The V and J genes are TRBV3-1 (or the pseudogene TRBV3-2) and TRBJ2-1, with a weak D call TRBD1 (5 bases). Trimming cost V 5 bases and J 8 bases, with 22 bases left between them. Germline CDR1 and CDR2: LGHDT and YNNKEL (reference sequence). The CDR3 has 16 residues. As DNA, the CDR3 is TGTGCCAGCAGCAGGGGTGTGATGGGTACGGTAGATGAGCAGTTCTTC. This sequence encodes CASSRGVMGTVDEQFF.

This clone was counted ten times or more. The chain carries TRBV19 and TRBJ1-1, with TRBD1 as a possible D gene (5 bases). The CDR3 runs 14 residues. Germline V gene lookup returns CDR1 LNHDA and CDR2 SQIVND (reference sequence). Trimming stripped 5 bases from V and 5 bases from J, with 15 bases between. Written as DNA, the CDR3 is TGTGCCAGTAGTTGGACGCTGGGGGGGACTGAAGCTTTCTTT. It specifies CASSWTLGGTEAFF.

This sequence joins TRBV5-4 and TRBJ1-2; 8 bases are a match to TRBD1. The CDR3 length is 16 residues. CDR1 SGHNT and CDR2 YYREEE come from the germline V gene (reference sequence). Germline trimming cut 3 bases from V and 4 bases from J; bases unmatched to any gene: 11. CDR3 nucleotide sequence: TGTGCCAGCAGCTCGCCGGGAGACAGGGGACCCTATGGCTACACCTTC. As protein: CASSSPGDRGPYGYTF.

This clone has more than one count but fewer than ten. This chain uses TRBV19 with TRBJ1-1, with TRBD1 as a possible D gene (6 bases). This CDR3 spans 15 amino acids. The V end was cut by 6 bases, the J end by 1 base, with 15 bases between. The germline gives CDR1 LNHDA, CDR2 SQIVND (reference sequence). Written as DNA, the CDR3 is TGTGCCAGTAGGACCGGGGGGGCGACGAACACTGAAGCTTTCTTT. It translates to CASRTGGATNTEAFF.